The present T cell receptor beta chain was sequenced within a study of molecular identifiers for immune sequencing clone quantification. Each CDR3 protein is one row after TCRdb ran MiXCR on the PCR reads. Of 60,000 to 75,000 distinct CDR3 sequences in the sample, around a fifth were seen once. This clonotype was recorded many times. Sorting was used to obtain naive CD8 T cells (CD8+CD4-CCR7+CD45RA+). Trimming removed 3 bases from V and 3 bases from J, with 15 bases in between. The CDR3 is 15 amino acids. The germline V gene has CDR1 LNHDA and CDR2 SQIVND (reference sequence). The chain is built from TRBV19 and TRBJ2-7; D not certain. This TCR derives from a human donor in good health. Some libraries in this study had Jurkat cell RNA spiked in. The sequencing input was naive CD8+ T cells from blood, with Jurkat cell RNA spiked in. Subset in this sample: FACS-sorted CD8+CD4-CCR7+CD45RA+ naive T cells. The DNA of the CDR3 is TGTGCCAGTAGTATTTCGTGGGGTGTCGGCTACGAGCAGTACTTC. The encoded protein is CASSISWGVGYEQYF.